The TCR beta chain described here comes from a study of type 1 and type 2 diabetes patients. As for the study in general: Samples came from type 1 diabetic, type 2 diabetic or nondiabetic people, recruited in China.

Trimming cost V 6 bases and J 6 bases; bases outside gene matches: 9. Germline CDR1 is SNHLY and CDR2 is FYNNEI. CDR3 length equals 15 residues. In this sample, this clonotype turned up a few times. The antigen is unknown. The PCR template was genomic DNA. A primer set of 30 forward and 13 reverse primers amplified the CDR3. MiXCR was run by TCRdb on the multiplex PCR reads, yielding one entry per CDR3 protein. Among around 300,000 distinct CDR3 sequences listed, approximately 50% were seen once. Notes on the study in general: V and J gene usage correlated at 0.8 to 0.97 between type 2 diabetes and control samples. Some expanded clones seen only in T1D might occur in additional T2D or control samples.

This TCR was sampled from a man aged 18 to 30 with type 2 diabetes. The J gene is TRBJ2-2, the V gene TRBV2; 8 nucleotides agree with TRBD1. Specimen: peripheral blood mononuclear cells (PBMCs). The CDR3 is CASRVDRGIAGELFF. The CDR3 nucleotides are TGTGCCAGCAGGGTTGACAGGGGAATAGCCGGGGAGCTGTTTTTT.